This TCR beta chain was captured in a study of blood T cell repertoires in COVID-19. About the study: There were acute and convalescent COVID-19 samples, and they came from the United States, Italy and Spain. T cells, B-cell-depleted T cells, or PBMCs provided the cDNA or gDNA that served as material.

This clone was observed a single time. Under the authors' procedure: Counts of nucleated cells, estimated from reference gene primer amplification, were obtained. Profiling relied on immunoSEQ multiplex PCR, and the TCRdb table lists in-frame clones only, not all of them. V, J and clone size were drawn from that table, and D and trimming were deduced from the DNA. The sample includes around 97,000 clones, nearly 90% of them seen just once. CDR3 length: 18 residues. V shed 6 bases, J shed 0 bases, and the junction held 11 bases outside the gene matches. Germline CDR1 reads KGHSH; CDR2 reads LQKENI. This clonotype originated in a man in his fifties or sixties in a cohort sampled during active COVID-19. Sequenced: peripheral blood. This sequence joins TRBV18 and TRBJ2-3; 11 nucleotides match TRBD2. The CDR3 is CASSLTSGGPMSTDTQYF. The CDR3 DNA is TGTGCCAGCTCCCTTACTAGCGGGGGCCCTATGAGCACAGATACGCAGTATTTT.